This TCR beta chain derives from a study of T cell repertoires in cytomegalovirus infection. At the level of the study: Through public TCR beta signatures, both CMV infection and matching HLA type were indicated.

One entry per CDR3 protein results from TCRdb running MiXCR on the reads. The sample has about 150,000 distinct CDR3 sequences, over 25% seen once. A word on this clonotype: Its matching antigen is unknown.

With 4 bases removed from V and 1 base from J, the gap between germline ends came to 10 bases. Germline-derived CDR1 and CDR2 are SSHAT and FNYEAQ (reference sequence). This CDR3 has 14 amino acids. The source of this sequence is a human donor in good health (CMV status not recorded). Some clones in this sample may be carry-over from other donors' samples. The chain carries TRBV7-7 and TRBJ2-5; no firm D call. The sample consisted of CD8+ T cells from cultured PBMCs, taken from culture after CMV antigen stimulation. This chain's CDR3 is CASSSDPAQETQYF. The CDR3 DNA reads as TGTGCCAGCAGCTCCGATCCCGCCCAAGAGACCCAGTACTTC.